These 10 T cell receptor beta chains were sequenced from one sample in a study of blood T cell repertoires in COVID-19. The table came from immunoSEQ multiplex PCR; TCRdb's copy has only in-frame clones and leaves some out. The top ten clones hold about 1.6% of a sample with under 450,000 clones, approximately 90% of them seen once. The sequenced sample was peripheral blood. The receptors shown here come from a woman between 40 and 55 years old with COVID-19, enrolled during active disease.

V is TRBV3-1 (or the pseudogene TRBV3-2) and J is TRBJ2-7; perhaps TRBD2 as D (7 bases). V was pared by 7 bases and J by 5 bases, with 18 bases between. Germline lookup yields CDR1 LGHDT and CDR2 YNNKEL (reference sequence). This CDR3 contains 14 residues. The CDR3 reads CASNRKGGGHEQYF. CDR3 coding DNA: TGTGCCAGCAACCGTAAAGGGGGAGGGCACGAGCAGTACTTC.

This sequence joins TRBV5-4 and TRBJ2-3; TRBD1 matches at 7 bases. Germline V lookup: CDR1 SGHNT, CDR2 YYREEE (reference sequence). The CDR3 is made up of 16 amino acids. V lost 4 bases, J lost 2 bases, and 10 bases stayed unmatched. Written as DNA, the CDR3 is TGTGCCAGCAGCCTAAAAGGACAGGTCCTCACAGATACGCAGTATTTT. Translation gives CASSLKGQVLTDTQYF. Variable domain in full (rest from reference TRBV5-4 and TRBJ2-3): ETGVTQSPTHLIKTRGQQVTLRCSSQSGHNTVSWYQQALGQGPQFIFQYYREEENGRGNFPPRFSGLQFPNYSSELNVNALELDDSALYLCASSLKGQVLTDTQYFGPGTRLTVL.

About this clone: This same CDR3 is encoded by further DNA sequences in the sample. The V call is TRBV5-1, the J call TRBJ2-5; the D is unclear. CDR3 size: 11 residues. Germline V CDR1 and CDR2: SGHRS, YFSETQ. The V and J ends lost 4 bases and 1 base respectively, with 2 bases between them. This CDR3 reads CASSLQETQYF. The DNA of the CDR3 is TGCGCCAGCAGCCTCCAAGAGACCCAGTACTTC.

On this clone itself: Other nucleotide sequences from this sample produce the same CDR3. This chain uses TRBV19 with TRBJ2-6; unclear D gene. Germline assignment: CDR1 LNHDA and CDR2 SQIVND (reference sequence). This CDR3 comprises 12 residues. V lost 7 bases and J 2 bases, leaving 3 bases between the germline ends. CDR3 in amino acids: CASTAGANVLTF. The CDR3 bases are TGTGCCAGTACTGCTGGGGCCAACGTCCTGACTTTC.

The V and J genes are TRBV19 and TRBJ1-1; 9 bases match TRBD1. With 5 bases clipped from V and 5 bases from J, the junction kept 9 bases outside the gene matches. In germline, CDR1 is LNHDA, CDR2 SQIVND (reference sequence). The CDR3 has 15 residues. CDR3: CASSHNRGQGTEAFF. CDR3 coding DNA: TGTGCCAGTAGTCATAACAGGGGGCAAGGAACTGAAGCTTTCTTT.

CDR3 amino acids: CASSRGTSLTGELFF. The CDR3 DNA is TGTGCCAGCAGCCGAGGGACTAGCCTAACCGGGGAGCTGTTTTTT. The chain has TRBV7-9 and TRBJ2-2, with 9 bases fitting TRBD2. This CDR3 spans 15 amino acids. Germline CDR1 reads SEHNR; CDR2 reads FQNEAQ (reference sequence). V lost 5 bases and J lost 5; bases outside the gene matches: 6.

The rearrangement joins TRBV6-5 to TRBJ1-1, with 7 bases that match TRBD1. Trimming cost V 6 bases and J 0 bases; bases outside gene matches: 7. Germline V gives CDR1 MNHEY, CDR2 SVGAGI. There are 15 residues in the CDR3. This CDR3 is CASRIPGQMNTEAFF. CDR3 coding DNA: TGTGCCAGCAGAATTCCGGGACAGATGAACACTGAAGCTTTCTTT.

The genes are TRBV20-1 and TRBJ2-7; perhaps TRBD2 as D (5 bases). V shed 5 bases and J shed 3 bases, with 8 bases lying between them. Germline V lookup: CDR1 DFQATT, CDR2 SNEGSKA (reference sequence). This CDR3 spans 11 amino acids. The CDR3 here is CSASLVYEQYF. In DNA, the CDR3 is TGCAGTGCTTCACTAGTCTACGAGCAGTACTTC.

This clone showed up just a few times. This chain links TRBV30 with TRBJ1-4; D is undetermined. Trimming removed 0 bases at V and 8 bases at J, with 13 bases between. This CDR3 is 14 amino acids long. Germline V gene data show CDR1 as GTSNPN and CDR2 as SVGIG (reference sequence). The CDR3 here is CAWSVGVFGEKLFF. CDR3 in DNA: TGTGCCTGGAGTGTGGGCGTATTTGGAGAAAAACTGTTTTTT. The whole variable domain, remainder taken from reference TRBV30 and TRBJ1-4, is SQTIHQWPATLVQPVGSPLSLECTVEGTSNPNLYWYRQAAGRGLQLLFYSVGIGQISSEVPQNLSASRPQDRQFILSSKKLLLSDSGFYLCAWSVGVFGEKLFFGSGTQLSVL.

J is TRBJ1-2 and V is TRBV5-1; D is ambiguous. CDR3 length: 13 amino acids. CDR1 is SGHRS and CDR2 is YFSETQ in the germline V gene. V dropped 2 bases and J dropped 2 bases, with 7 bases sitting between them. CDR3 residues: CASSFESNYGYTF. DNA for the CDR3: TGCGCCAGCAGCTTCGAGTCGAACTATGGCTACACCTTC.